A single sample is the source of the 24 T cell receptor beta chains below, sequenced in a study of blood T cell repertoires in COVID-19. The method was immunoSEQ multiplex PCR; TCRdb's version includes in-frame clones alone and lacks a portion of them. Found here are some 300,000 clones, about 88% of them singletons; the top ten hold roughly 1%. Material for sequencing was PBMCs or T cells enriched from blood (not recorded which). All receptors come from a woman in her 30s who had recovered from COVID-19.

This chain uses TRBV7-6 with TRBJ2-3, with 9 bases aligning to TRBD1. Germline V gives CDR1 SGHVS, CDR2 FNYEAQ. The V and J ends lost 3 bases and 2 bases, in that order; junction bases with no gene match: 3. The CDR3 has 15 residues. The chain's CDR3 is CASSLGTGYTDTQYF. The DNA for the CDR3 is TGTGCCAGCAGCTTGGGGACAGGGTACACAGATACGCAGTATTTT.

The chain has TRBV7-8 and TRBJ1-4, with D possibly being TRBD1 (6 bases). The CDR3 spans 15 residues. Between the trimmed V and J ends, which lost 3 bases and 2 bases, there was a span of 10 bases. Germline V gives CDR1 SGHVS, CDR2 FQNEAQ. DNA of the CDR3: TGTGCCAGCAGCTTCACAGGGTCGACTAATGAAAAACTGTTTTTT. Protein sequence: CASSFTGSTNEKLFF.

This clone was seen more than once but under ten times. The rearrangement uses TRBV7-8 and TRBJ2-1, with D maybe TRBD1 (6 bases). V lost 4 bases and J 2 bases, leaving 15 bases between the germline ends. The CDR3 length is 16 residues. Germline CDR1 is SGHVS and CDR2 is FQNEAQ. The DNA of the CDR3 is TGTGCCAGCAGCTCCTTCCCACAGGGAGCCTACAATGAGCAGTTCTTC. Translating it yields CASSSFPQGAYNEQFF.

The chain carries TRBV4-3 and TRBJ2-2; TRBD2 agrees at 8 bases. The CDR3 extends over 17 amino acids. J was trimmed by 4 bases and V by 4 bases; bases with no gene match: 11. The V gene's germline CDR1 is LGHNA and CDR2 YSLEER. In DNA, the CDR3 is TGCGCCAGCAGCCCCAGGACAAGCGGGGGCCTCACCGGGGAGCTGTTTTTT. Translation gives CASSPRTSGGLTGELFF.

V and J are TRBV12-3 or TRBV12-4 and TRBJ2-7; the D gene is possibly TRBD1 (6 bases). The V end lost 2 bases, the J end lost 4 bases, and 9 bases lay between the germline ends. The CDR3 covers 13 residues. The CDR3 loop is CASSLNREYEQYF. The DNA for the CDR3 is TGTGCCAGCAGTTTAAACAGGGAATACGAGCAGTACTTC.

The genes are TRBV29-1 and TRBJ2-2; 9 nucleotides match TRBD1. CDR3 length equals 13 residues. V lost 6 bases, J lost 4 bases, and 3 bases stayed unmatched. Germline V gene sequence: CDR1 SQVTM, CDR2 ANQGSEA. In nucleotides, the CDR3 is TGCAGCGTCGCGACAGGGGGCACCGGGGAGCTGTTTTTT. Translated, it gives CSVATGGTGELFF.

The rearrangement links TRBV19 to TRBJ2-3; weak D call: TRBD2 (5 bases). The CDR3 loop spans 13 amino acids. Trimming pared 7 bases from V and 1 base from J, leaving 9 bases between. CDR1 is LNHDA, CDR2 SQIVND, per germline (reference sequence). The CDR3 region is CASMRVGTDTQYF. CDR3 nucleotide sequence: TGTGCCAGTATGCGGGTAGGCACAGATACGCAGTATTTT.

The chain recombines TRBV5-1 with TRBJ2-7, with 7 bases fitting TRBD2. Germline CDR1 and CDR2: SGHRS and YFSETQ. V trimming: 0 bases; J trimming: 5 bases; junction bases outside the gene matches: 8. CDR3 length: 15 residues. CDR3 region: CASSLAGGGSHEQYF. DNA of the CDR3: TGCGCCAGCAGCTTGGCGGGGGGTGGAAGCCACGAGCAGTACTTC. The full variable domain, with the rest looked up from reference TRBV5-1 and TRBJ2-7, is KAGVTQTPRYLIKTRGQQVTLSCSPISGHRSVSWYQQTPGQGLQFLFEYFSETQRNKGNFPGRFSGRQFSNSRSEMNVSTLELGDSALYLCASSLAGGGSHEQYFGPGTRLTVT.

The chain uses TRBV28 and TRBJ1-1; tentative D call: TRBD1 (5 bases). Trimming left V 3 bases short and J 4 bases short, with 12 bases between. The CDR3 loop spans 14 amino acids. Germline values: CDR1 MDHEN, CDR2 SYDVKM. Here the CDR3 reads CASSFFQGGTEAFF. DNA for the CDR3: TGTGCCAGCAGTTTCTTCCAGGGTGGCACTGAAGCTTTCTTT. The full variable domain, its missing parts supplied by reference TRBV28 and TRBJ1-1, is DVKVTQSSRYLVKRTGEKVFLECVQDMDHENMFWYRQDPGLGLRLIYFSYDVKMKEKGDIPEGYSVSREKKERFSLILESASTNQTSMYLCASSFFQGGTEAFFGQGTRLTVV.

This sequence joins TRBV19 and TRBJ1-5; TRBD1 matches 8 bases. V shed 6 bases and J 1 base; nucleotides not matched to a gene: 2. In germline, CDR1 is LNHDA, CDR2 SQIVND (reference sequence). This CDR3 has 14 residues. CDR3 coding DNA: TGTGCCAGTAGGGACAGGGTGAGCAATCAGCCCCAGCATTTT. Translated: CASRDRVSNQPQHF. Supplemented by reference TRBV19 and TRBJ1-5, the full variable domain reads DGGITQSPKYLFRKEGQNVTLSCEQNLNHDAMYWYRQDPGQGLRLIYYSQIVNDFQKGDIAEGYSVSREKKESFPLTVTSAQKNPTAFYLCASRDRVSNQPQHFGDGTRLSIL.

J is TRBJ1-1 and V is TRBV21-1; the D call in the table, TRBD1, was not verified against the DNA. TRBV21-1 is labeled a pseudogene. CDR3 length: 15 residues. The CDR3 DNA follows: TGTGCCAGCAGCAAAGGGACAGGGATGAACACTGAAGCTTTCTTT. Its protein is CASSKGTGMNTEAFF.

J is TRBJ1-5 and V is TRBV6-2 or TRBV6-3, with unresolved D. V was pared by 2 bases and J by 3 bases, with 8 bases between. The CDR3 is 14 amino acids. Germline lookup yields CDR1 MNHEY and CDR2 SVGEGT. The CDR3 sequence: CASSYPQANQPQHF. CDR3 nucleotide sequence: TGTGCCAGCAGTTACCCCCAGGCCAATCAGCCCCAGCATTTT.

The chain uses TRBV5-1 and TRBJ2-1; D is unclear. The length of the CDR3 is 16 residues. Trimming stripped 1 base from V and 0 bases from J, with 11 bases between. Germline CDR1 is SGHRS and CDR2 is YFSETQ. CDR3 bases: TGCGCCAGCAGCTTGTCGGCAGCTAGCTCCTACAATGAGCAGTTCTTC. Amino acid sequence: CASSLSAASSYNEQFF.

This clone was counted once. V usage is TRBV7-8 and J usage is TRBJ2-1, with 11 bases lining up with TRBD2. V was pared by 4 bases and J by 7 bases, with 9 bases of the junction left unmatched. Germline assignment: CDR1 SGHVS and CDR2 FQNEAQ. The CDR3 loop spans 16 amino acids. DNA of the CDR3: TGTGCCAGCAGCTATATAGCGGGGGGGCCGGGTAATGAGCAGTTCTTC. This gives the protein CASSYIAGGPGNEQFF.

Details on this clone: Other DNA sequences in this sample translate to the same CDR3. Here the CDR3 reads CASSPRTGLGYGYTF. CDR3 sequence (DNA): TGTGCCAGCAGCCCCCGGACAGGGTTGGGGTATGGCTACACCTTC. The rearrangement joins TRBV7-9 to TRBJ1-2, with TRBD1 matching 8 bases. CDR3 length: 15 amino acids. Germline CDR1 is SEHNR and CDR2 is FQNEAQ (reference sequence). Trimming cost V 5 bases and J 5 bases; bases outside gene matches: 10.

This chain links TRBV7-9 with TRBJ1-5; D gene ambiguous. CDR1 is SEHNR and CDR2 is FQNEAQ in the germline V gene (reference sequence). V was clipped by 5 bases and J by 4 bases, with 12 bases between them. CDR3 length equals 14 residues. The CDR3 spells CASSDNRQNQPQHF. The CDR3 DNA follows: TGTGCCAGCAGCGACAATCGCCAAAATCAGCCCCAGCATTTT. Combining the CDR3 with reference TRBV7-9 and TRBJ1-5 gives the whole variable domain DTGVSQNPRHKITKRGQNVTFRCDPISEHNRLYWYRQTLGQGPEFLTYFQNEAQLEKSRLLSDRFSAERPKGSFSTLEIQRTEQGDSAMYLCASSDNRQNQPQHFGDGTRLSIL.

V is TRBV7-8 and J is TRBJ2-3, with D uncertain. The V gene's germline CDR1 is SGHVS and CDR2 FQNEAQ. The length of the CDR3 is 14 residues. The ends were cut back, 3 bases at V and 2 bases at J, with 9 bases in the middle. This chain's CDR3 is CASSLVQITDTQYF. In DNA form, the CDR3 reads TGTGCCAGCAGCTTGGTACAGATCACAGATACGCAGTATTTT.

The chain links TRBV6-5 to TRBJ2-3, with 12 bases matching TRBD2. Trimming took 5 bases from V and 1 from J; bases not matched to a gene: 1. Germline V gives CDR1 MNHEY, CDR2 SVGAGI. This CDR3 is built from 15 residues. CDR3 region: CASSRLAGGTDTQYF. CDR3 DNA sequence: TGTGCCAGCAGTCGACTAGCGGGGGGCACAGATACGCAGTATTTT.

The J gene is TRBJ1-4, the V gene TRBV7-5; the table calls TRBD1, which could not be checked here. TRBV7-5 represents a pseudogene. The CDR3 length is 21 residues. CDR3 region: CVSTLRGRGPAAPSKNEKLFF. CDR3 DNA: TGTGTCAGTACCCTTCGAGGCAGGGGGCCCGCCGCGCCCTCAAAAAATGAAAAACTGTTTTTT.

J is TRBJ1-1 and V is TRBV28; 8 bases match TRBD1. Germline CDR1 MDHEN, CDR2 SYDVKM. This CDR3 is built from 15 residues. Trimming cost V 3 bases and J 6 bases; bases outside gene matches: 9. DNA for the CDR3: TGTGCCAGCAGTTTTTTCCAGGGGGCTTTGGCTGAAGCTTTCTTT. Its protein product is CASSFFQGALAEAFF.

V and J are TRBV4-3 and TRBJ1-4; 10 bases fit TRBD1. Germline CDR1 reads LGHNA; CDR2 reads YSLEER. Germline trimming cut 1 base from V and 6 bases from J; bases unmatched to any gene: 2. The CDR3 consists of 15 residues. CDR3 region: CASSQVGTGDEKLFF. CDR3 coding DNA: TGCGCCAGCAGCCAAGTCGGGACAGGGGATGAAAAACTGTTTTTT.

This chain's CDR3 is CASNQNRVGGYTF. The CDR3 coding sequence is TGTGCCAGCAACCAAAACAGGGTCGGCGGCTACACCTTC. This rearrangement joins TRBV5-8 to TRBJ1-2; possibly TRBD1 for D (6 bases). Germline CDR1 and CDR2: SGHTS and YDEGEE. The CDR3 runs to 13 residues. The ends were cut back, 6 bases at V and 8 bases at J, with 17 bases in the middle.

V gene TRBV30 combines with J gene TRBJ1-6; TRBD1 matches 9 bases. The CDR3 has 15 residues. The ends lost 4 bases at V and 9 bases at J; junction bases unmatched: 10. Germline V gives CDR1 GTSNPN, CDR2 SVGIG (reference sequence). CDR3 loop: CAWMRGDRVFSPLHF. The CDR3 nucleotides are TGTGCCTGGATGAGGGGGGACAGGGTCTTTTCACCCCTCCACTTT.

The chain joins TRBV5-5 to TRBJ2-1; D is undetermined. The V end was cut by 4 bases, the J end by 5 bases, with 19 bases between. The CDR3 is 16 residues long. Germline-derived CDR1 and CDR2 are SGHKS and YYEKEE (reference sequence). CDR3 sequence: CASSPFGSISHNEQFF. CDR3 DNA: TGTGCCAGCAGCCCTTTCGGGTCCATTTCCCACAATGAGCAGTTCTTC.